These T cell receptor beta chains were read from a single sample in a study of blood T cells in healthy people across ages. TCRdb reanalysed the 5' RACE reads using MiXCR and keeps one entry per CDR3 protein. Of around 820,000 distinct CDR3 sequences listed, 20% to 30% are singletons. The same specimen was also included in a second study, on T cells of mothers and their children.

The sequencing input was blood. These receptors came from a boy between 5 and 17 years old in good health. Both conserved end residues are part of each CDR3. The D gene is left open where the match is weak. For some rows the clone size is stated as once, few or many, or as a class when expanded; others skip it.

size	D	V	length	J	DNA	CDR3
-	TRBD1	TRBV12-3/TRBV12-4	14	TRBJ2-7	TGTGCCAGCAGTTACTGGACAGGAGGTTACGAGCAGTACTTC	CASSYWTGGYEQYF
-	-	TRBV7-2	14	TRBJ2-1	TGTGCCAGCAGCTTAGGGCTAGTTCGGCATGAGCAGTTCTTC	CASSLGLVRHEQFF
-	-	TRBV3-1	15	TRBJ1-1	TGTGCCAGCAGCCAAACTCTCACGCGACGGGTTGAAGCTTTCTTT	CASSQTLTRRVEAFF
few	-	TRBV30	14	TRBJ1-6	TGTGCCTGGAGTGGTTGGGGGGGCAATTCACCCCTCCACTTT	CAWSGWGGNSPLHF
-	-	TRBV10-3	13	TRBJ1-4	TGTGCCATCAGTGCGGCGGCTGATGAAAAACTGTTTTTT	CAISAAADEKLFF
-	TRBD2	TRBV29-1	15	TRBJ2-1	TGCAGCGTTGAAGGCGGGAGGGAGGCCTACAATGAGCAGTTCTTC	CSVEGGREAYNEQFF
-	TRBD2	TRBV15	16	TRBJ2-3	TGTGCCACCAGCAGAGCTCTAGCGGGGGGCACAGATACGCAGTATTTT	CATSRALAGGTDTQYF
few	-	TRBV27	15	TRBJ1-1	TGTGCCAGCAGTTTAGCGGGGGGCGGCTTCACTGAAGCTTTCTTT	CASSLAGGGFTEAFF
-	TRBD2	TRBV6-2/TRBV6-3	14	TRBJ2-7	TGTGCCACGTACAGCGGGGGGGCCCCCTACGAGCAGTACTTC	CATYSGGAPYEQYF
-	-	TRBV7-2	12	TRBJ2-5	TGTGCCAGCAGCGCTGCAGGGTTGAGGAAGTACTTC	CASSAAGLRKYF
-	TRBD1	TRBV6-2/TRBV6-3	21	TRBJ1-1	TGTGCCAGCAGTTACCACAGGGACAGGGGGCGCGTACGTTCGGGGAACACTGAAGCTTTCTTT	CASSYHRDRGRVRSGNTEAFF
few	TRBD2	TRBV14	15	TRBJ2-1	TGTGCCAGCAGTCATCTAGCGGGAGGCTCGAATGAGCAGTTCTTC	CASSHLAGGSNEQFF
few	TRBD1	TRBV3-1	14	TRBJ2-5	TGTGCCAGCAGCCAAGACCGCAGGGGGGAGACCCAGTACTTC	CASSQDRRGETQYF
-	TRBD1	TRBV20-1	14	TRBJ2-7	TGCAGTGCTGGGCCCGGGACAGGGACTGGTGAGCAGTACTTC	CSAGPGTGTGEQYF
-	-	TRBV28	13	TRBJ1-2	TGTGCCAGCAGCACCGGAGGGACGGATGGCTACACCTTC	CASSTGGTDGYTF
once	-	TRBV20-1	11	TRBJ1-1	TGCAGTGCTAGAGTCCAGACTGAAGCTTTCTTT	CSARVQTEAFF
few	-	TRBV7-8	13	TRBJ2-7	TGTGCCAGCACCAGGCGGCAGGGTGTAGAGCAGTACTTC	CASTRRQGVEQYF
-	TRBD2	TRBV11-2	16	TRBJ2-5	TGTGCCAGCAGCTTACGAAGCGGGAGAAGGGGAGAGACCCAGTACTTC	CASSLRSGRRGETQYF
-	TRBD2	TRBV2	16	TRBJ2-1	TGTGCCAGCAATGGAGGCTCTAGCGGGTCACAGAATGAGCAGTTCTTC	CASNGGSSGSQNEQFF
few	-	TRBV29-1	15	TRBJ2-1	TGCAGCGTTGTCGGGTCTGGGGGCCCCGGGGGTGAGCAGTTCTTC	CSVVGSGGPGGEQFF
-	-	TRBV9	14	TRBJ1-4	TGTGCCAGCAGCGGAGGGGCCGGGTCTGAAAAACTGTTTTTT	CASSGGAGSEKLFF
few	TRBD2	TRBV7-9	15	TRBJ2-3	TGTGCCAGCAGGACCAGCGGGGTTGGCACAGATACGCAGTATTTT	CASRTSGVGTDTQYF
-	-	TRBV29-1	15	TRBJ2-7	TGCAGCGTTGTTGGTAGTTGGGCTAATTCCTACGAGCAGTACTTC	CSVVGSWANSYEQYF
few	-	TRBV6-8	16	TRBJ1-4	TGTGCCAGCAGTTACGATCAGGGACGGGCTAATGAAAAACTGTTTTTT	CASSYDQGRANEKLFF
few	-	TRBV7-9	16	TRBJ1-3	TGTGCCAGCAGCCCTACCGGGGCCAACTCTGGAAACACCATATATTTT	CASSPTGANSGNTIYF
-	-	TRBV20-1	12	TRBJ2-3	TGCAGTCCGAAGGAGGGGCCAGATACGCAGTATTTT	CSPKEGPDTQYF
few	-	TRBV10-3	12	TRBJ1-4	TGTGCCATCAGTGAGCAGGGTAAAAAACTGTTTTTT	CAISEQGKKLFF
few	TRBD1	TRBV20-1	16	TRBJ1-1	TGCAGTGCTAGAGAGGGACAGGTTCTAGGGGGCACTGAAGCTTTCTTT	CSAREGQVLGGTEAFF
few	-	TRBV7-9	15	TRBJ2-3	TGTGCCAGCAGCTTAGTCCGAAATCCCACAGATACGCAGTATTTT	CASSLVRNPTDTQYF
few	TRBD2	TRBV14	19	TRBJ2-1	TGTGCCAGCAGCCAAGAAGGCCCCCGACTAGCGGGTCCCTACAATGAGCAGTTCTTC	CASSQEGPRLAGPYNEQFF
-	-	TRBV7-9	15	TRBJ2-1	TGTGCCAGCAGCTTAGTGAGGGGGGATTACAATGAGCAGTTCTTC	CASSLVRGDYNEQFF
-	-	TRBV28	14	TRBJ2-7	TGTGCCAGCAGTGATCACGTGGGGTCCTACGAGCAGTACTTC	CASSDHVGSYEQYF
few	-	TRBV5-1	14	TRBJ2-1	TGCGCCAGCAGCTTGAGTCCAGGGGTCAATGAGCAGTTCTTC	CASSLSPGVNEQFF
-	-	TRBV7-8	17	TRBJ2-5	TGTGCCAGCAGCTCCAAGGGTTTACCTGGGGCCCAAGAGACCCAGTACTTC	CASSSKGLPGAQETQYF
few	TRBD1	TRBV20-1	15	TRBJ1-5	TGCAGTGCTGGGGGGACAGTTGGGGCTTTTCAGCCCCAGCATTTT	CSAGGTVGAFQPQHF
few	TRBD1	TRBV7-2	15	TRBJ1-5	TGTGCCAGCAGCTGGGGGACAGGGGCTAATCAGCCCCAGCATTTT	CASSWGTGANQPQHF
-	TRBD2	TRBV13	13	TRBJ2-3	TGTGCCAGCAGCTCGACTAGCGGGGACGCGGGGTATTTT	CASSSTSGDAGYF
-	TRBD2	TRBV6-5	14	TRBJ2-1	TGTGCCAGCAGTTACGAGCGGGGCTACAATGAGCAGTTCTTC	CASSYERGYNEQFF
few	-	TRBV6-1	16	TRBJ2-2	TGTGCCAGCAGCCGCGGTGGCAGGGTTGGCACCGGGGAGCTGTTTTTT	CASSRGGRVGTGELFF
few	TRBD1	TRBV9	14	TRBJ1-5	TGTGCCAGCAGCGCCGGGACAGTCAATCAGCCCCAGCATTTT	CASSAGTVNQPQHF
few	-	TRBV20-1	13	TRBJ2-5	TGCAGTGCTAGAGATGGCGCGATAGAGACCCAGTACTTC	CSARDGAIETQYF
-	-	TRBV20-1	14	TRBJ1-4	TGCAGTGCTAGAGTGTGGGGAGCTAATGAAAAGCTGTTTTTT	CSARVWGANEKLFF
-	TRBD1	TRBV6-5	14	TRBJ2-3	TGTGCCAGCAGTGGACAGGCAGTCACAGATACGCAGTATTTT	CASSGQAVTDTQYF
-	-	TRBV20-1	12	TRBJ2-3	TGCAGTGCTAGAGTACCGGGGGATACGCAGTATTTT	CSARVPGDTQYF
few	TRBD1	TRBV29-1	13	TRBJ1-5	TGCAGCGTGGCGACAGGGGTGGGTCAGCCCCAGCATTTT	CSVATGVGQPQHF
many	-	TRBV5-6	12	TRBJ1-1	TGTGCCAGCAGCCAAATGAACACTGAAGCTTTCTTT	CASSQMNTEAFF
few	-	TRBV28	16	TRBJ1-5	TGTGCCAGCAGTTTACTCAGGGGTCCTCCGTCTAGGCCCCAGCATTTT	CASSLLRGPPSRPQHF
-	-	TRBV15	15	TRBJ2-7	TGTGCCACCAGCAGAGAAGAGAGAGAGGCCCACGAGCAGTACTTC	CATSREEREAHEQYF
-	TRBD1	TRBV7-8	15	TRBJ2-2	TGTGCCAGCAGCTTAGGACAGGGGAGCACCGGGGGGCTGTTTTTT	CASSLGQGSTGGLFF
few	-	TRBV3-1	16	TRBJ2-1	TGTGCCAGCAGCCAAGGAGGAGGGGGACGAAGCAATGAGCAGTTCTTC	CASSQGGGGRSNEQFF
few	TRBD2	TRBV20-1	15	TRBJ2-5	TGCAGTGCTCAGAAAGCGGGGGGCCCTCAAGAGACCCAGTACTTC	CSAQKAGGPQETQYF
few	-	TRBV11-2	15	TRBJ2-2	TGTGCCAGCAGCCGGACCAATTCGAACACCGGGGAGCTGTTTTTT	CASSRTNSNTGELFF
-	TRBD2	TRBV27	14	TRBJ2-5	TGTGCCAGCAGTTTATTGTCTAGCGGGGAAGGGCAGTACTTC	CASSLLSSGEGQYF
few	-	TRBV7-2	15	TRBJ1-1	TGTGCCAGCAGCAAAGGGGACTTAGGGAACACTGAAGCTTTCTTT	CASSKGDLGNTEAFF
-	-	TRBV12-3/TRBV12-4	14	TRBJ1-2	TGTGCCAGCAGTTTAGTCGGGACCATCTTCGGCTACACCTTC	CASSLVGTIFGYTF
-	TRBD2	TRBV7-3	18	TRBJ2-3	TGTGCCAGCAGCTTAAAAGGACTAGCGGGGTCTGGCACAGATACGCAGTATTTT	CASSLKGLAGSGTDTQYF
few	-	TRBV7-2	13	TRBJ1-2	TGTGCCAGCAGCTTAGAGAGTAGTTATGGCTACACCTTC	CASSLESSYGYTF
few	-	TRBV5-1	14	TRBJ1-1	TGCGCCAGCAGCCAGGTACAGGGGAACACTGAAGCTTTCTTT	CASSQVQGNTEAFF
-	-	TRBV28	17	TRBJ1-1	TGTGCCAGCAGTTCCAGAGATGCAGGGACCTGGGCCACTGAAGCTTTCTTT	CASSSRDAGTWATEAFF